The T cell receptor beta chain described here comes from a study of blood T cell repertoires in COVID-19. As for the study in general: Samples representing acute and convalescent COVID-19 were sourced from the United States, Italy and Spain. PBMCs, B-cell-depleted T cells, or T cells were the source of the cDNA or gDNA that made up the material.

TCRdb's table, derived via immunoSEQ multiplex PCR, lists solely in-frame clones and lacks some. Of some 350,000 clones in the sample, roughly nine tenths were seen once. Seattle's enrolled individuals joined amid active infection and were then monitored longitudinally. The CDR3 consists of 16 residues. Looked up from germline, CDR1 is SNHLY and CDR2 is FYNNEI. V dropped 7 bases and J dropped 3; count of bases not matched to a gene: 14. The clonotype originates from a woman aged 25-40 years with COVID-19, enrolled during active disease. The gene calls are TRBV2 and TRBJ2-7; 8 nucleotides match TRBD1. What was sequenced was peripheral blood. This chain's CDR3 is CASTQSTTGADYEQYF. DNA for the CDR3: TGTGCCAGCACCCAATCAACGACAGGGGCCGACTACGAGCAGTACTTC. Full variable domain (rest looked up from reference TRBV2 and TRBJ2-7): EPEVTQTPSHQVTQMGQEVILRCVPISNHLYFYWYRQILGQKVEFLVSFYNNEISEKSEIFDDQFSVERPDGSNFTLKIRSTKLEDSAMYFCASTQSTTGADYEQYFGPGTRLTVT.